The rows below give T cell receptor beta chains drawn from one sample of a study of blood T cell repertoires in COVID-19. The method was immunoSEQ multiplex PCR; TCRdb's version includes in-frame clones alone and lacks a portion of them. The sample consists of some 250,000 clones, roughly 93% of them appearing once. The sequenced sample consisted of PBMCs or T cells enriched from blood (not recorded which). All receptors derive from a woman in her thirties or forties with acute COVID-19. The CDR3 runs from the conserved cysteine through the conserved F or W. The D gene is left open where the match is weak. The size entry is marked missing in some rows and otherwise reads once, few, many or a size class.

v_gene	d_gene	j_gene	abundance	CDR3aa	CDR3nt
TRBV2	TRBD1	TRBJ2-3	NA	CASSILQGRTDTQYF	TGTGCCAGCAGTATCCTACAGGGGCGGACAGATACGCAGTATTTT
TRBV11-2	NA	TRBJ1-2	NA	CASSLEVGTLYGYTF	TGTGCCAGCAGCTTAGAAGTCGGGACACTATATGGCTACACCTTC
TRBV18	NA	TRBJ1-4	NA	CASSLRQADNEKLFF	TGTGCCAGCTCACTTCGACAGGCCGATAATGAAAAACTGTTTTTT
TRBV18	NA	TRBJ1-4	once	CASSPGEANEKLFF	TGTGCCAGCTCACCCGGGGAAGCTAATGAAAAACTGTTTTTT
TRBV30	TRBD1	TRBJ2-5	NA	CAWTRQGHETQYF	TGTGCCTGGACTCGACAGGGACACGAGACCCAGTACTTC
TRBV7-9	NA	TRBJ2-3	NA	CASSPSADTQYF	TGTGCCAGCAGCCCGAGCGCAGATACGCAGTATTTT
TRBV4-2	NA	TRBJ2-7	NA	CASSQGAGSSYEQYF	TGTGCCAGCAGCCAAGGGGCGGGGAGCTCCTACGAGCAGTACTTC
TRBV5-1	TRBD2	TRBJ2-1	NA	CASSPRRAGSSYNEQFF	TGCGCCAGCAGCCCCAGGAGAGCGGGAAGCTCCTACAATGAGCAGTTCTTC
TRBV15	TRBD1	TRBJ1-2	once	CATSQRQGESSNYGYTF	TGTGCCACCAGCCAACGACAGGGAGAAAGTTCTAACTATGGCTACACCTTC
TRBV27	NA	TRBJ1-6	once	CASSLLQGSNSPLHF	TGTGCCAGCAGCCTTCTCCAGGGATCTAATTCACCCCTCCACTTT
TRBV9	TRBD2	TRBJ2-5	NA	CASSVETSDETQYF	TGTGCCAGCAGCGTAGAGACTAGCGACGAGACCCAGTACTTC